This passage covers 9 T cell receptor beta chains from one sample sequenced in a study of cytomegalovirus exposure and HLA in healthy donors. Both 60 Vbeta primers and 13 Jbeta primers went into the PCR. Sequenced by immunoSEQ multiplex PCR; TCRdb stores in-frame clones only, minus some. The sample carries about 140,000 clones, about four fifths recorded once. The material sequenced was PBMCs. The receptors here all came from a woman between 18 and 30 years old in good health and CMV-seropositive.

The V gene is TRBV4-1, the J gene TRBJ2-7, with TRBD1 matching 8 bases. There are 16 residues in the CDR3. Germline-derived CDR1 and CDR2 are MGHRA and YSYEKL. Trimming removed 0 bases from V and 4 bases from J; junction bases left unmatched: 8. CDR3 protein: CASSQEPTGGMYEQYF. CDR3 bases: TGCGCCAGCAGCCAAGAACCCACAGGGGGGATGTACGAGCAGTACTTC.

The chain uses TRBV27 and TRBJ1-1; possible D gene TRBD1, 6 bases. The length of the CDR3 is 13 residues. CDR1 MNHEY and CDR2 SMNVEV come from the germline V gene (reference sequence). V lost 6 bases and J 0 bases, leaving 8 bases between the germline ends. The CDR3 nucleotides are TGTGCCAGCAGGGACAGTATGAACACTGAAGCTTTCTTT. Its protein is CASRDSMNTEAFF.

J is TRBJ1-4 and V is TRBV28; the match to TRBD1 covers 9 bases. V trimming: 3 bases; J trimming: 8 bases; junction bases outside the gene matches: 7. The CDR3 extends over 15 amino acids. Germline-derived CDR1 and CDR2 are MDHEN and SYDVKM. CDR3 sequence (DNA): TGTGCCAGCAGTTTCCCCGGGACAGGGAGCGAAAAACTGTTTTTT. It is translated as CASSFPGTGSEKLFF.

J is TRBJ1-4 and V is TRBV6-5, with D tentatively TRBD1 (5 bases). Germline assignment: CDR1 MNHEY and CDR2 SVGAGI. Trimming took 0 bases from V and 1 from J, leaving 6 bases between them. This CDR3 comprises 15 residues. Here the CDR3 reads CASSYSGGTNEKLFF. The CDR3 DNA sequence: TGTGCCAGCAGTTACTCGGGGGGAACTAATGAAAAACTGTTTTTT.

The chain carries TRBV5-1 and TRBJ1-1; a weak D match, TRBD1 (6 bases). The CDR3 is made up of 13 amino acids. V was cut by 1 base and J by 4 bases, with 8 bases left in between. CDR1 is SGHRS, CDR2 YFSETQ, per germline. This CDR3 reads CASSLLGGTEAFF. In DNA form, the CDR3 reads TGCGCCAGCAGCTTGTTAGGGGGCACTGAAGCTTTCTTT. The full variable domain, completed using reference TRBV5-1 and TRBJ1-1, is KAGVTQTPRYLIKTRGQQVTLSCSPISGHRSVSWYQQTPGQGLQFLFEYFSETQRNKGNFPGRFSGRQFSNSRSEMNVSTLELGDSALYLCASSLLGGTEAFFGQGTRLTVV.

The CDR3 sequence is CASKQGRDQPQHF. The CDR3 DNA follows: TGTGCCAGTAAACAGGGACGGGATCAGCCCCAGCATTTT. The chain recombines TRBV19 with TRBJ1-5, with D perhaps TRBD1 (6 bases). With 7 bases removed from V and 5 bases from J, the gap between germline ends came to 12 bases. The germline CDR1 and CDR2 sequences are LNHDA and SQIVND (reference sequence). This CDR3 is 13 amino acids long.

The rearrangement uses TRBV27 and TRBJ1-1; tentative D call: TRBD1 (6 bases). In germline, CDR1 is MNHEY, CDR2 SMNVEV (reference sequence). V dropped 3 bases and J dropped 5 bases, with 19 bases sitting between them. This CDR3 is 16 amino acids long. For the CDR3, the DNA is TGTGCCAGCAGTTTGTTAGGGGGGGGGATTAGGACTGAAGCTTTCTTT. This gives the protein CASSLLGGGIRTEAFF.

The chain combines TRBV6-1 with TRBJ2-3, with TRBD1 matching over 8 bases. V gave up 4 bases and J gave up 5 bases; unmatched junction bases: 17. The germline CDR1 and CDR2 sequences are MNHNS and SASEGT. This CDR3 is built from 18 residues. The CDR3 loop is CASSVKPNRGAGKDTQYF. In DNA form, the CDR3 reads TGTGCCAGCAGTGTGAAGCCGAACAGGGGGGCGGGTAAAGATACGCAGTATTTT.

The genes are TRBV7-2 and TRBJ2-7; 8 bases map to TRBD1. The CDR3 sequence is 13 residues long. V lost 5 bases to trimming and J lost 0 bases; unmatched junction nucleotides: 0. Germline assignment: CDR1 SGHTA and CDR2 FQGNSA. This CDR3 reads CASSTGGSYEQYF. The CDR3 coding sequence is TGTGCCAGCAGCACAGGGGGCTCCTACGAGCAGTACTTC.